This T cell receptor (beta chain) emerged from a study of OX40 agonist ivuxolimab in advanced cancers. About the study: An anti-OX40 (CD134) antibody with agonistic activity, ivuxolimab, was administered to patients.

General study points: Antigen targets of the expanded peripheral T cells went undetermined. Normalized T-cell clonal expansion was also low in some nonresponders. At 0.1 to 3.0 mg/kg and by week 6, CD4+ and CD8+ T cells in the blood had expanded clonally.

The protocol was immunoSEQ multiplex PCR, while the TCRdb copy is restricted to in-frame clones and leaves out a portion. Of some 64,000 clones in the sample, 88% are singletons; the top ten hold under 0.75%. Concerning this clone itself: As yet, its antigen is unknown.

The CDR3 loop spans 14 amino acids. Germline CDR1 is SGHTA and CDR2 is FQGNSA. With 5 bases clipped from V and 3 bases from J, the junction kept 1 base outside the gene matches. This specimen consisted of CD4+ or CD8+ T cells sorted from blood, obtained in a trial of the OX40 agonist ivuxolimab. This TCR was sampled from an adult with an advanced solid tumor such as melanoma, head and neck, liver or kidney cancer. J is TRBJ2-1 and V is TRBV7-2, with 10 bases fitting TRBD2. The CDR3 spells CASSRTSGYNEQFF. Here the CDR3 DNA reads TGTGCCAGCAGCCGGACTAGCGGCTACAATGAGCAGTTCTTC.